Reported below is one T cell receptor beta chain. The target antigen is unknown. Treatment given: roughly 19 received Ad26.COV2.S at low or high dose, single or two shots; several received placebo; per-sample allocation not given. Material that was analyzed had been drawn on day 63 after the first vaccine or placebo injection. TCRdb keeps only in-frame clones here, not all; method: immunoSEQ multiplex PCR. The sample has roughly 300,000 clones; about 88% are singletons. Germline assignment: CDR1 SGHAT and CDR2 FQNNGV. V was pared by 1 base and J by 11 bases, with 6 bases between. The CDR3 is made up of 12 amino acids. The sample is drawn from a study of Ad26.COV2.S vaccination and SARS-CoV-2 variants. Study-level findings and limits: There was reportedly substantial breadth in spike-specific CD8+ and CD4+ T cell responses after vaccination.

This chain uses TRBV11-2 with TRBJ1-6; D remains ambiguous. This TCR was recovered from a person between 18 and 60 years old who received the Ad26.COV2.S COVID-19 vaccine or a placebo. The source material was peripheral blood, sampled in a trial of Ad26.COV2.S vaccine versus placebo. CDR3: CASSLAPPPLHF. The CDR3 nucleotides read TGTGCCAGCAGCTTAGCCCCACCACCCCTCCACTTT.